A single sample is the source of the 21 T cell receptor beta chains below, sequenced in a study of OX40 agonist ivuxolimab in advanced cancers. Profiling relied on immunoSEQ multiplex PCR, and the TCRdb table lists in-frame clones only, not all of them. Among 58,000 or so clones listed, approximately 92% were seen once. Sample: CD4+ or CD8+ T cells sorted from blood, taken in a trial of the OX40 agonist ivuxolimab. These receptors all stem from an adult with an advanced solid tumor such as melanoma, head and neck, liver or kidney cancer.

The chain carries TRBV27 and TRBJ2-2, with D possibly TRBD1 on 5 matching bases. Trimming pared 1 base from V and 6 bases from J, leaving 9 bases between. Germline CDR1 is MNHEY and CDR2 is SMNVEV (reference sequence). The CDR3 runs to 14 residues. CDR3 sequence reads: CASSLWAGSGELFF. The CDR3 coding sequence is TGTGCCAGCAGTTTATGGGCAGGGTCCGGGGAGCTGTTTTTT.

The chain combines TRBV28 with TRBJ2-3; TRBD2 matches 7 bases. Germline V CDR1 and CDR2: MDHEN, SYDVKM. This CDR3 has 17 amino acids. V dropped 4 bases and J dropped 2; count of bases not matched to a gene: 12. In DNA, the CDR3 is TGTGCCAGCAGTTCGGGCGGGAGTATAGATTACACAGATACGCAGTATTTT. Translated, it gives CASSSGGSIDYTDTQYF.

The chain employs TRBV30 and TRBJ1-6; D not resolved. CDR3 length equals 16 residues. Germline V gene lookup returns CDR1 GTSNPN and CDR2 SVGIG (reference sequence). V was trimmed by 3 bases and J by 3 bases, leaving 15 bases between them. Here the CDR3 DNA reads TGTGCCTGGAGGGCTGAGCTACCGGACTATAATTCACCCCTCCACTTT. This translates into CAWRAELPDYNSPLHF.

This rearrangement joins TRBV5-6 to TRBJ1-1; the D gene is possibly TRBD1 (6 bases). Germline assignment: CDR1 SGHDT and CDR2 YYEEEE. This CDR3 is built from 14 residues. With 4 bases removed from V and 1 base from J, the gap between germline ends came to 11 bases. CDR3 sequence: CASSADRANTEAFF. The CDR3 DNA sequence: TGTGCCAGCAGCGCGGACAGAGCGAACACTGAAGCTTTCTTT.

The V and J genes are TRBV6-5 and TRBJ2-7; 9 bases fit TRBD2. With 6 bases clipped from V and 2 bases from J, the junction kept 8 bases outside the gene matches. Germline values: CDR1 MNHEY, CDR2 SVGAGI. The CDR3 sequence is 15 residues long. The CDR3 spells CASRPELAGTYEQYF. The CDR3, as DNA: TGTGCCAGCAGACCCGAACTAGCGGGTACCTACGAGCAGTACTTC.

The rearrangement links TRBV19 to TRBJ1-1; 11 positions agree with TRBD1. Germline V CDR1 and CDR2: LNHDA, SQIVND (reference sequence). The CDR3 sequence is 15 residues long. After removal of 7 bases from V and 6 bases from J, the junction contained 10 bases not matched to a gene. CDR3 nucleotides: TGTGCCAGTACTATGGCGCGGACAGGGGGCCCTGAAGCTTTCTTT. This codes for CASTMARTGGPEAFF.

Here the CDR3 reads CASSWGRQLFF. As DNA, the CDR3 is TGTGCCAGCAGCTGGGGTCGACAGTTATTCTTT. The chain employs TRBV11-2 and TRBJ1-1; maybe TRBD1 (5 bases). Trimming removed 4 bases from V and 14 bases from J, with 14 bases in between. Germline lookup yields CDR1 SGHAT and CDR2 FQNNGV. The CDR3 contains 11 residues.

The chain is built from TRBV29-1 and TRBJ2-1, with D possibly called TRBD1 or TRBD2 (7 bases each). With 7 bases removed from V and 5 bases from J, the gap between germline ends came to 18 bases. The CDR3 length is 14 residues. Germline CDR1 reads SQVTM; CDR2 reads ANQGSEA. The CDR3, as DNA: TGCAGCGCTGAGGGGGGGACAGATAACAATGAGCAGTTCTTC. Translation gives CSAEGGTDNNEQFF.

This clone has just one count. This chain's CDR3 is CASSYWRGTGNQPQHF. CDR3 coding DNA: TGTGCCAGCAGCTACTGGCGGGGGACGGGGAATCAGCCCCAGCATTTT. V gene TRBV7-2 combines with J gene TRBJ1-5, with a tentative D call TRBD1 (5 bases). V lost 4 bases and J 4 bases, leaving 17 bases between the germline ends. CDR3 length equals 16 residues. Germline assignment: CDR1 SGHTA and CDR2 FQGNSA.

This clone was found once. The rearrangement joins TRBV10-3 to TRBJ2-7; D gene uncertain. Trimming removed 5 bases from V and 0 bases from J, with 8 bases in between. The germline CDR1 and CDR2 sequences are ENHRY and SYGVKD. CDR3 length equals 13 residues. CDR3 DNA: TGTGCCATCAGTTTGGACGGCTCCTACGAGCAGTACTTC. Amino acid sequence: CAISLDGSYEQYF.

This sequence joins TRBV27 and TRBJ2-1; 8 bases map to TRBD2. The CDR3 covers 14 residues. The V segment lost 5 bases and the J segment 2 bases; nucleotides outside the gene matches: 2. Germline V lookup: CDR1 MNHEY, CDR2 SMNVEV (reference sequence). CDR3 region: CASSLAGPYNEQFF. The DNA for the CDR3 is TGTGCCAGCAGTCTAGCGGGTCCCTACAATGAGCAGTTCTTC.

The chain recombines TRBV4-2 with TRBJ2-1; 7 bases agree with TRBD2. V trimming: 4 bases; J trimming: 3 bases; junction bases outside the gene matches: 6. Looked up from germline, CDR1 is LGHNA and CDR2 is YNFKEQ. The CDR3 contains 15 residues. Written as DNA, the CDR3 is TGTGCCAGCAGCCGGCAGCGGGACTACTACAATGAGCAGTTCTTC. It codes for CASSRQRDYYNEQFF.

The CDR3: CASSFEGASYEQYF. CDR3 coding DNA: TGCGCCAGCAGCTTTGAGGGGGCATCCTACGAGCAGTACTTC. The V call is TRBV5-1, the J call TRBJ2-7; 7 bases line up with TRBD1. Germline-derived CDR1 and CDR2 are SGHRS and YFSETQ. This CDR3 spans 14 amino acids. V gave up 2 bases and J gave up 1 base; unmatched junction bases: 3.

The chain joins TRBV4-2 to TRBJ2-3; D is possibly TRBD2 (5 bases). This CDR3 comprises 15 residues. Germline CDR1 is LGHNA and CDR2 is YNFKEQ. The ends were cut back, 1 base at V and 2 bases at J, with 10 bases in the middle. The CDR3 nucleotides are TGTGCCAGCAGCCAAGTTGAGCGGCTCACAGATACGCAGTATTTT. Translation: CASSQVERLTDTQYF.

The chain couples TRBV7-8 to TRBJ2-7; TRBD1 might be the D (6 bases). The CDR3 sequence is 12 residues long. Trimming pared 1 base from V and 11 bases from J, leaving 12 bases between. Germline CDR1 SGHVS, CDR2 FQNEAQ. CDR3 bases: TGTGCCAGCAGCTTAGTTCCAGGGGAGAAGTACTTC. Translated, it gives CASSLVPGEKYF.

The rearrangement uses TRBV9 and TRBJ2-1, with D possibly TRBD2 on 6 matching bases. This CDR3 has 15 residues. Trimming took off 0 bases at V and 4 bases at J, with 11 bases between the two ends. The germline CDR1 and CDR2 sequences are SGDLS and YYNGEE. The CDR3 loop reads CASSVELAGYNEQFF. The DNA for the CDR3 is TGTGCCAGCAGCGTAGAACTAGCTGGGTACAATGAGCAGTTCTTC.

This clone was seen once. The CDR3 coding sequence is TGTGCCAGTAGTATAGTAGGGTCCATGAACACTGAAGCTTTCTTT. Its protein product is CASSIVGSMNTEAFF. The rearrangement joins TRBV19 to TRBJ1-1; D uncertain. The germline V and J ends were trimmed by 1 base and 0 bases, with 9 bases remaining between them. CDR1 is LNHDA and CDR2 is SQIVND in the germline V gene (reference sequence). There are 15 residues in the CDR3.

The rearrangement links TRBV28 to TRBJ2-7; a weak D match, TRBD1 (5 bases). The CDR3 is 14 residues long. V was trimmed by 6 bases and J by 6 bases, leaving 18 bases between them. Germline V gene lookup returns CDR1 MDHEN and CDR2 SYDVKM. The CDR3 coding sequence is TGTGCCAGCAGCCCCGACCCAGGGATGGGCGAGCAGTACTTC. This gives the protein CASSPDPGMGEQYF.

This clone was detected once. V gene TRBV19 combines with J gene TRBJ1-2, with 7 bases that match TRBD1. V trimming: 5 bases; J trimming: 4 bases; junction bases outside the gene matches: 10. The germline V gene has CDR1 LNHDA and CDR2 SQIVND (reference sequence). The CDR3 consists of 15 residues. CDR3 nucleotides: TGTGCCAGTAGTCCTACAGGGGACTCTAGCTATGGCTACACCTTC. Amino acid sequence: CASSPTGDSSYGYTF.

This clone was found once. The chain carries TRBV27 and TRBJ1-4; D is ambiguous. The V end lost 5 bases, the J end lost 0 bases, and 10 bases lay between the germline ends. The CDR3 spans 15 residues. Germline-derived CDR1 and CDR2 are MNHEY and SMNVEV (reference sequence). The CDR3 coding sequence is TGTGCCAGCAGTGACACCCGGGCAACTAATGAAAAACTGTTTTTT. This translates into CASSDTRATNEKLFF.

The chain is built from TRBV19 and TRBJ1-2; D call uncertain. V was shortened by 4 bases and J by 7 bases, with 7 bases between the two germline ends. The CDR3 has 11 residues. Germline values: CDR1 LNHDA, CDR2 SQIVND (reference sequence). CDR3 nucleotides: TGTGCCAGTAGTACCGATGGTGGCTACACCTTC. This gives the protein CASSTDGGYTF.